There are many counts of the clone carrying this TCR beta chain. This specimen comes from a study of T-cell reconstitution after alpha-beta-depleted transplantation in children. For TCRbeta, the library was prepared with unique molecular identifiers. TCRdb called the PCR reads again in MiXCR, with one record for every CDR3 protein. The sample lists approximately 88,000 distinct CDR3 sequences, roughly an eighth seen once, with 14% in the top ten. The sequence came from a human donor who donated a stem cell graft to a child with inherited bone marrow failure. Sample: PBMCs from the stem cell graft donor, taken from the stem cell graft.

The DNA for the CDR3 is TGCGCCAGCAGCTTCTTGGAGTTACGGGCAGATACGCAGTATTTT. It is translated as CASSFLELRADTQYF. This sequence joins TRBV5-1 and TRBJ2-3; D is uncertain. Germline assignment: CDR1 SGHRS and CDR2 YFSETQ. V was clipped by 2 bases and J by 4 bases, with 14 bases between them. This CDR3 spans 15 amino acids.